What follows describes a single TCR beta chain. This sample is part of a study of control samples from healthy donors and cancer patients. Some clones are missing from TCRdb's copy, which holds only in-frame ones; the method was immunoSEQ multiplex PCR. The sample carries some 96,000 clones, more than 85% recorded once. Germline CDR1 is SEHNR and CDR2 is FQNEAQ (reference sequence). This CDR3 has 16 residues. Deletions cut 1 base from V and 3 bases from J, with 15 bases between. The V call is TRBV7-9, the J call TRBJ1-1; D is possibly TRBD1 (5 bases). The specimen was blood. This TCR came from a man between 18 and 29 years old in good health. The CDR3 region is CASSLVGQGDYTEAFF. CDR3 coding DNA: TGTGCCAGCAGCTTAGTGGGGCAGGGTGATTACACTGAAGCTTTCTTT.